A single sample is the source of the 25 T cell receptor beta chains below, sequenced in a study of blood T cell repertoires in COVID-19. Sequenced by immunoSEQ multiplex PCR; TCRdb stores in-frame clones only, minus some. The table includes fewer than 150,000 clones, around 85% detected once. Input material: peripheral blood. These receptors were taken from a man between 65 and 79 years old who had recovered from COVID-19.

This chain's CDR3 is CATSDPGTGASSRAGANVLTF. CDR3 nucleotides: TGTGCCACCAGTGATCCCGGGACAGGGGCCTCCTCTCGAGCTGGGGCCAACGTCCTGACTTTC. The chain is built from TRBV24-1 and TRBJ2-6; 10 bases are a match to TRBD1. CDR1 and CDR2 from the germline V gene are KGHDR and SFDVKD. The CDR3 has 21 residues. V trimming: 3 bases; J trimming: 2 bases; junction bases outside the gene matches: 15.

The CDR3 loop reads CASSFSGRVGEKLFF. The CDR3 DNA follows: TGTGCCAGCAGTTTCTCGGGCAGGGTTGGTGAAAAACTGTTTTTT. The chain has TRBV28 and TRBJ1-4, with D possibly TRBD1 on 5 matching bases. The CDR3 is made up of 15 amino acids. The germline V gene has CDR1 MDHEN and CDR2 SYDVKM. V lost 3 bases and J 7 bases, leaving 15 bases between the germline ends.

The rearrangement links TRBV6-5 to TRBJ2-7; D is possibly TRBD1 (6 bases). The V end was cut by 5 bases, the J end by 4 bases, with 9 bases between. Germline V lookup: CDR1 MNHEY, CDR2 SVGAGI. CDR3 length equals 12 residues. CDR3 in amino acids: CASSPTGYEQYF. The CDR3 DNA reads TGTGCCAGCAGTCCCACAGGGTACGAGCAGTACTTC.

This rearrangement joins TRBV30 to TRBJ2-7; D is possibly TRBD1 (6 bases). Germline loops: CDR1 GTSNPN, CDR2 SVGIG (reference sequence). CDR3 length equals 11 residues. V was trimmed by 0 bases and J by 6 bases, leaving 6 bases between them. The CDR3 is CAWSVQGEQYF. The CDR3 bases are TGTGCCTGGAGTGTACAGGGCGAGCAGTACTTC.

The chain uses TRBV9 and TRBJ1-2; D is unclear. The CDR3 spans 13 residues. From germline, CDR1 is SGDLS and CDR2 YYNGEE. Trimming left V 3 bases short and J 4 bases short, with 10 bases between. The CDR3 nucleotides are TGTGCCAGCAGCGCGTCAGAGGGCTATGGCTACACCTTC. Protein: CASSASEGYGYTF. The full variable domain, in which reference TRBV9 and TRBJ1-2 provide the parts outside the CDR3, is DSGVTQTPKHLITATGQRVTLRCSPRSGDLSVYWYQQSLDQGLQFLIQYYNGEERAKGNILERFSAQQFPDLHSELNLSSLELGDSALYFCASSASEGYGYTFGSGTRLTVV.

The chain recombines TRBV5-1 with TRBJ2-7; perhaps TRBD1 as D (6 bases). In germline, CDR1 is SGHRS, CDR2 YFSETQ. The germline V and J ends were trimmed by 0 bases and 5 bases, with 12 bases remaining between them. The CDR3 length is 14 residues. The CDR3 region is CASSLGQVFDEQYF. The CDR3 coding sequence is TGCGCCAGCAGCTTGGGACAGGTTTTCGACGAGCAGTACTTC.

The rearrangement joins TRBV10-3 to TRBJ1-3; no clear D. The V gene lost 0 bases and the J gene lost 3 bases, with 6 bases spanning the gap. The germline CDR1 and CDR2 sequences are ENHRY and SYGVKD. The CDR3 has 14 residues. The CDR3 DNA reads as TGTGCCATCAGTGAGTCGCCGGGTGGAAACACCATATATTTT. Encoded protein: CAISESPGGNTIYF.

The chain recombines TRBV5-6 with TRBJ2-6, with TRBD1 matching 7 bases. CDR3 size: 19 residues. The V gene end was trimmed by 0 bases and the J gene end by 2 bases; junction bases not matched to a gene: 11. From germline, CDR1 is SGHDT and CDR2 YYEEEE. CDR3 sequence: CASSLDQGVFFPGANVLTF. DNA for the CDR3: TGTGCCAGCAGCTTGGACCAGGGGGTCTTCTTTCCTGGGGCCAACGTCCTGACTTTC.

The rearrangement joins TRBV9 to TRBJ1-4, with TRBD1 matching 7 bases. Germline-derived CDR1 and CDR2 are SGDLS and YYNGEE. V lost 4 bases and J lost 4; bases outside the gene matches: 7. CDR3 length: 15 residues. The CDR3 bases are TGTGCCAGCAGCACCTCGACAGGGAATAATGAAAAACTGTTTTTT. It translates to CASSTSTGNNEKLFF.

The rearrangement links TRBV7-6 to TRBJ2-7, with D possibly being TRBD2 (5 bases). The V end lost 2 bases, the J end lost 2 bases, and 7 bases lay between the germline ends. CDR1 and CDR2 (germline): SGHVS, FNYEAQ. This CDR3 region has 13 residues. The CDR3 bases are TGTGCCAGCAGCTTATCCGGGGCCTACGAGCAGTACTTC. This sequence encodes CASSLSGAYEQYF.

This clone was recorded a few times. This chain uses TRBV4-2 with TRBJ1-5, with 8 bases aligning to TRBD1. J was trimmed by 7 bases and V by 4 bases; bases with no gene match: 9. Germline assignment: CDR1 LGHNA and CDR2 YNFKEQ. The CDR3 sequence is 15 residues long. CDR3 DNA sequence: TGTGCCAGCAGCCTGGGACAGGCTCAGGGACAGCCCCAGCATTTT. It yields the protein CASSLGQAQGQPQHF.

This chain connects TRBV19 to TRBJ2-7, with 10 nucleotides matching TRBD2. CDR3 length equals 19 residues. V dropped 3 bases and J dropped 4; count of bases not matched to a gene: 18. Germline V CDR1 and CDR2: LNHDA, SQIVND (reference sequence). The CDR3 DNA follows: TGTGCCAGTAGTATCCGCGCCGCTAGCGGGAGACTAGTCGGATACGAGCAGTACTTC. It translates to CASSIRAASGRLVGYEQYF.

This chain connects TRBV28 to TRBJ1-2; TRBD1 matches at 7 bases. After removal of 9 bases from V and 8 bases from J, the junction contained 9 bases not matched to a gene. Germline V gene sequence: CDR1 MDHEN, CDR2 SYDVKM. The CDR3 extends over 12 amino acids. For the CDR3, the DNA is TGTGCCAGGTGGGACAGATCTTCCGGCTACACCTTC. Protein product: CARWDRSSGYTF.

The chain recombines TRBV10-3 with TRBJ1-1; D is unresolved. Germline loops: CDR1 ENHRY, CDR2 SYGVKD. The CDR3 sequence is 16 residues long. Trimming took 2 bases from V and 4 from J, leaving 17 bases between them. The CDR3 spells CAISEGTEGVGTEAFF. The CDR3 DNA is TGTGCCATCAGTGAGGGTACGGAGGGCGTAGGCACTGAAGCTTTCTTT.

This clone was seen a single time. The chain is built from TRBV16 and TRBJ2-7, with TRBD1 identical over 7 bases. From germline, CDR1 is KGHSY and CDR2 FQNENV. The V and J ends lost 4 bases and 2 bases, in that order; junction bases with no gene match: 5. This CDR3 contains 14 residues. The CDR3 bases are TGTGCCAGCAGCCCGCGGACAGGCCCCTACGAGCAGTACTTC. It specifies CASSPRTGPYEQYF.

The J gene is TRBJ2-2, the V gene TRBV9, with 7 bases fitting TRBD1. CDR1 SGDLS and CDR2 YYNGEE come from the germline V gene. There are 16 residues in the CDR3. Losses at the gene ends were 0 bases for V and 1 base for J; bases not matched to a gene: 3. CDR3 protein: CASSVDRGLNTGELFF. The CDR3 nucleotides are TGTGCCAGCAGCGTAGACAGGGGCCTGAACACCGGGGAGCTGTTTTTT.

This clone was seen a single time. The chain links TRBV28 to TRBJ2-4; the D gene is possibly TRBD1 (7 bases). CDR1 MDHEN and CDR2 SYDVKM come from the germline V gene. Trimming took 3 bases from V and 0 from J, leaving 12 bases between them. CDR3 length equals 16 residues. This CDR3 is CASSFQGGLAKNIQYF. In DNA form, the CDR3 reads TGTGCCAGCAGTTTCCAGGGGGGATTAGCCAAAAACATTCAGTACTTC. The variable domain in full, completed from reference TRBV28 and TRBJ2-4, reads DVKVTQSSRYLVKRTGEKVFLECVQDMDHENMFWYRQDPGLGLRLIYFSYDVKMKEKGDIPEGYSVSREKKERFSLILESASTNQTSMYLCASSFQGGLAKNIQYFGAGTRLSVL.

V and J are TRBV2 and TRBJ1-2; D is perhaps TRBD1 (6 bases). The CDR3 length is 14 residues. CDR1 is SNHLY and CDR2 is FYNNEI in the germline V gene. V lost 4 bases to trimming and J lost 0 bases, with 9 bases between them. The DNA for the CDR3 is TGTGCCAGCAGTGCCGGGACATCTAACTATGGCTACACCTTC. This gives the protein CASSAGTSNYGYTF. The full variable domain, in which reference TRBV2 and TRBJ1-2 provide the parts outside the CDR3, is EPEVTQTPSHQVTQMGQEVILRCVPISNHLYFYWYRQILGQKVEFLVSFYNNEISEKSEIFDDQFSVERPDGSNFTLKIRSTKLEDSAMYFCASSAGTSNYGYTFGSGTRLTVV.

The V and J genes are TRBV11-1 and TRBJ2-4; 12 bases map to TRBD2. The CDR3 length is 16 residues. V lost 5 bases and J lost 6; bases outside the gene matches: 8. Germline V lookup: CDR1 SGHAT, CDR2 FQDESV (reference sequence). The CDR3 region has the DNA TGTGCCAGCAGCCGTGGGCCTAGCGGGGGGGCAAACATTCAGTACTTC. Protein product: CASSRGPSGGANIQYF.

V usage is TRBV28 and J usage is TRBJ2-5; TRBD1 aligns across 10 bases. The CDR3 loop spans 14 amino acids. CDR1 and CDR2 from the germline V gene are MDHEN and SYDVKM. The junction had 2 bases not matched to a gene; V was cut back by 2 bases and J by 5 bases. The CDR3 sequence: CASSLDRGLETQYF. Written as DNA, the CDR3 is TGTGCCAGCAGTTTAGACAGGGGGCTCGAGACCCAGTACTTC.

This chain joins TRBV3-1 (or the pseudogene TRBV3-2) and TRBJ1-6; unclear D gene. Germline values: CDR1 LGHDT, CDR2 YNNKEL (reference sequence). This CDR3 contains 13 residues. The V end was cut by 1 base, the J end by 10 bases, with 8 bases between. CDR3 bases: TGTGCCAGCAGCCAAGTCGAGGGATCACCCCTCCACTTT. It specifies CASSQVEGSPLHF.

V and J are TRBV6-1 and TRBJ1-4; D uncertain. V was shortened by 0 bases and J by 5 bases, with 7 bases between the two germline ends. The CDR3 extends over 14 amino acids. In germline, CDR1 is MNHNS, CDR2 SASEGT. The CDR3 is CASSEAGRNEKLFF. The DNA of the CDR3 is TGTGCCAGCAGTGAAGCGGGGAGGAATGAAAAACTGTTTTTT.

CDR3 amino acids: CASSYTENTEAFF. The DNA of the CDR3 is TGTGCCAGCAGTTACACAGAGAACACTGAAGCTTTCTTT. The chain uses TRBV2 and TRBJ1-1; D unresolved. The germline gives CDR1 SNHLY, CDR2 FYNNEI. This CDR3 is built from 13 residues. The V gene lost 5 bases and the J gene lost 1 base, with 8 bases spanning the gap.

The J gene is TRBJ2-7, the V gene TRBV6-1, with D tentatively TRBD2 (6 bases). V gave up 1 base and J gave up 6 bases, with 13 bases separating them. This CDR3 comprises 14 residues. Germline V gives CDR1 MNHNS, CDR2 SASEGT. The CDR3 DNA reads TGTGCCAGCAGTGAAGTGGGAAGACTAGGCGAGCAGTACTTC. This codes for CASSEVGRLGEQYF.

The gene calls are TRBV7-4 and TRBJ2-5; TRBD1 aligns across 7 bases. CDR3 length equals 16 residues. The junction had 14 bases not matched to a gene; V was cut back by 5 bases and J by 5 bases. CDR1 and CDR2 from the germline V gene are SGHVT and SQSDAQ. DNA for the CDR3: TGTGCCAGCAGCCAACGGACAGGCATGCTCCGGGAGACCCAGTACTTC. Amino acid sequence: CASSQRTGMLRETQYF.